The 26 T cell receptor beta chains reported below all come from one sample, sequenced in a study of low-dose radiotherapy and immunotherapy resistance in tumors. Time point in this sample: before trial treatment. TRAV- and TRBV-specific primers primed first-strand cDNA, covering alpha and beta chains. A constant-region primer paired with the V-primer adapter amplified TCRs over about 20 PCR cycles. TCRdb passed the reads through MiXCR, listing each CDR3 protein once. The data contain tens of thousands of distinct CDR3 sequences, around a third of them seen just once; the ten biggest clones take up 11%. The starting material was PBMCs, obtained before treatment. These receptors were taken from a female donor with ovarian cancer.

This clonotype was counted a few times. The chain employs TRBV19 and TRBJ2-3, with D maybe TRBD2 (6 bases). The V end lost 3 bases, the J end lost 0 bases, and 13 bases lay between the germline ends. The germline V gene has CDR1 LNHDA and CDR2 SQIVND (reference sequence). There are 16 residues in the CDR3. The chain's CDR3 is CASSIPGGASTDTQYF. The DNA of the CDR3 is TGTGCCAGTAGTATCCCAGGAGGGGCTAGCACAGATACGCAGTATTTT.

This clonotype showed up many times. The V call is TRBV12-3 or TRBV12-4, the J call TRBJ2-1, with D possibly being TRBD2 (6 bases). Trimming removed 7 bases at V and 8 bases at J, with 12 bases between. The CDR3 is made up of 12 amino acids. CDR3 amino acids: CASKGTGDEQFF. The CDR3 DNA reads TGTGCCAGCAAGGGGACTGGGGATGAGCAGTTCTTC.

This chain's CDR3 is CASSERGANTGELFF. CDR3 coding DNA: TGTGCCAGCAGTGAGAGGGGCGCGAACACCGGGGAGCTGTTTTTT. This chain joins TRBV2 and TRBJ2-2; tentatively, D is TRBD1 or TRBD2 (5 bases each). The germline V gene has CDR1 SNHLY and CDR2 FYNNEI. V lost 3 bases to trimming and J lost 0 bases, with 8 bases between them. This CDR3 comprises 15 residues.

Ten or more counts support this clonotype. The V and J genes are TRBV29-1 and TRBJ2-3; 7 bases agree with TRBD2. Germline-derived CDR1 and CDR2 are SQVTM and ANQGSEA. This CDR3 is built from 15 residues. With V trimmed by 5 bases and J by 3 bases, 11 bases remained unmatched. The CDR3 protein is CSVLLPPGGTDTQYF. The CDR3 coding sequence is TGCAGCGTTCTCCTACCCCCGGGGGGTACAGATACGCAGTATTTT.

On this clonotype: One base separates it from a far larger clone, so it is likely a read error. It is likely a read error, because the conserved phenylalanine at the end of the CDR3 is missing. V and J are TRBV6-5 and TRBJ2-7; D is undetermined. Germline CDR1 reads MNHEY; CDR2 reads SVGAGI. V lost 6 bases and J 4 bases, leaving 10 bases between the germline ends. The CDR3 has 12 residues. The CDR3 DNA is TGTGCCAGCAGGTCCGCAAGGTACGAGCAGTACTCC. It codes for CASRSARYEQYS.

This chain uses TRBV2 with TRBJ2-2; 7 bases fit TRBD1. Germline V CDR1 and CDR2: SNHLY, FYNNEI. The CDR3 spans 15 residues. After removal of 4 bases from V and 1 base from J, the junction contained 3 bases not matched to a gene. The CDR3 coding sequence is TGTGCCAGCAGTGGACAGGGAAGGAACACCGGGGAGCTGTTTTTT. Protein: CASSGQGRNTGELFF.

This clonotype has just a few counts. Possible read error: a much larger clone is one base away. CDR3 bases: TGTGCCCGCACCCTTAGAAGTCTAGGCGGGACCCAGTACTTC. It yields the protein CARTLRSLGGTQYF. J is TRBJ2-5 and V is TRBV27; unclear D gene. The V gene's germline CDR1 is MNHEY and CDR2 SMNVEV (reference sequence). Trimming took off 11 bases at V and 7 bases at J, with 23 bases between the two ends. CDR3 length: 14 amino acids.

This clonotype was seen a few times. The chain is built from TRBV7-3 and TRBJ1-1, with D hard to call. The germline gives CDR1 SGHTA, CDR2 FQGTGA. The V and J ends lost 4 bases and 1 base respectively, with 7 bases between them. There are 13 residues in the CDR3. In DNA, the CDR3 is TGTGCCAGCAGCTGGAACAAGAACACTGAAGCTTTCTTT. Translated, it gives CASSWNKNTEAFF.

This clonotype has ten or more counts. The chain recombines TRBV7-2 with TRBJ2-5; D is undetermined. Germline assignment: CDR1 SGHTA and CDR2 FQGNSA. V was pared by 5 bases and J by 5 bases, with 12 bases between. The CDR3 is 13 amino acids. CDR3 in amino acids: CASSNPLGETQYF. DNA for the CDR3: TGTGCCAGCAGCAACCCTCTCGGGGAGACCCAGTACTTC. The complete variable domain, with remaining parts taken from reference TRBV7-2 and TRBJ2-5, reads GAGVSQSPSNKVTEKGKDVELRCDPISGHTALYWYRQSLGQGLEFLIYFQGNSAPDKSGLPSDRFSAERTGGSVSTLTIQRTQQEDSAVYLCASSNPLGETQYFGPGTRLLVL.

Of note for this clonotype: It differs at one base from a far larger clone, so likely a read error. The V gene is TRBV25-1, the J gene TRBJ2-1; D possibly uses TRBD1 or TRBD2 (5 bases each). Per the germline V gene, CDR1 is MGHDK and CDR2 is SYGVNS. This CDR3 comprises 12 residues. DNA of the CDR3: TGTGCCAGCTTGAGGGGCAACAATGAGCAGTTGTTC. This sequence encodes CASLRGNNEQLF.

The genes are TRBV5-4 and TRBJ2-7; D possibly uses TRBD1 or TRBD2 (6 bases each). The CDR3 extends over 15 amino acids. V was shortened by 1 base and J by 6 bases, with 17 bases between the two germline ends. The germline V gene has CDR1 SGHNT and CDR2 YYREEE (reference sequence). For the CDR3, the DNA is TGTGCCAGCAGCTTGAATCCGGGGGCGCGCGGCGAGCAGTACTTC. This translates into CASSLNPGARGEQYF. The variable domain in full, with the rest retrieved from reference TRBV5-4 and TRBJ2-7, is ETGVTQSPTHLIKTRGQQVTLRCSSQSGHNTVSWYQQALGQGPQFIFQYYREEENGRGNFPPRFSGLQFPNYSSELNVNALELDDSALYLCASSLNPGARGEQYFGPGTRLTVT.

The table lists this clonotype with a count of one. The chain joins TRBV5-6 to TRBJ1-1, with D unresolved. The CDR3 extends over 14 amino acids. Trimming took 4 bases from V and 5 from J, leaving 15 bases between them. The germline CDR1 and CDR2 sequences are SGHDT and YYEEEE. CDR3 sequence (DNA): TGTGCCAGCAGCAAGCCGGCGGGCGGTACTGAAGCTTTCTTT. Translation gives CASSKPAGGTEAFF.

In the case of this clonotype: This sequence is one base from a far larger clone and is likely a read error. V is TRBV4-1 and J is TRBJ2-1; 9 nucleotides line up with TRBD1. The CDR3 is made up of 17 amino acids. The junction had 17 bases not matched to a gene; V was cut back by 1 base and J by 13 bases. Germline V gives CDR1 MGHRA, CDR2 YSYEKL. The CDR3 nucleotides read TGCGCCAGCAGCCAAGCTGCCCCCGGGACAGGGCAAGAGACCCAGTTCTTC. The encoded protein is CASSQAAPGTGQETQFF.

The chain couples TRBV5-1 to TRBJ2-7; no firm D call. V shed 0 bases and J shed 5 bases, with 12 bases lying between them. Germline lookup yields CDR1 SGHRS and CDR2 YFSETQ. This CDR3 spans 14 amino acids. The CDR3 loop reads CASSLERILDEQYF. Written as DNA, the CDR3 is TGCGCCAGCAGCTTGGAGAGGATTCTCGACGAGCAGTACTTC.

This clonotype appeared many times. The chain joins TRBV30 to TRBJ2-3; tentatively, D is TRBD2 (5 bases). CDR1 and CDR2 (germline): GTSNPN, SVGIG (reference sequence). The V end was cut by 5 bases, the J end by 0 bases, with 18 bases between. The CDR3 consists of 16 residues. CDR3 residues: CAWAPGYSASTDTQYF. The CDR3 DNA is TGTGCCTGGGCCCCGGGGTACTCGGCTAGCACAGATACGCAGTATTTT.

The chain links TRBV2 to TRBJ2-4, with TRBD1 identical over 8 bases. This CDR3 comprises 15 residues. Germline CDR1 SNHLY, CDR2 FYNNEI. J gave up 9 bases and V 4 bases, and 11 bases lay outside the gene matches. The CDR3 region is CASSAGQGSGSIQYF. CDR3 in DNA: TGTGCCAGCAGTGCCGGACAGGGTTCAGGGTCCATTCAGTACTTC. The whole variable domain, remainder taken from reference TRBV2 and TRBJ2-4, is EPEVTQTPSHQVTQMGQEVILRCVPISNHLYFYWYRQILGQKVEFLVSFYNNEISEKSEIFDDQFSVERPDGSNFTLKIRSTKLEDSAMYFCASSAGQGSGSIQYFGAGTRLSVL.

In its sample, this clonotype was seen once. A single base is all that separates this from a far larger clone, so a read error is likely. The chain employs TRBV5-3 and TRBJ2-1, with 8 positions matching TRBD1. TRBV5-3 is an open reading frame, and its role is uncertain. V trimming: 8 bases; J trimming: 11 bases; junction bases outside the gene matches: 18. This CDR3 region has 15 residues. CDR3 coding DNA: TGTGCCAGCAGCGGCGACAGGGGAAGAGTAGATAAGCAGTTCTTC. It translates to CASSGDRGRVDKQFF.

The table lists this clonotype with many counts. The chain is built from TRBV6-2 or TRBV6-3 and TRBJ1-2; D is uncertain. CDR3 size: 12 residues. Germline V gene data show CDR1 as MNHEY and CDR2 as SVGEGT. Trimming shortened V by 8 bases and J by 4 bases, and 11 bases separated the two germline ends. CDR3 in amino acids: CASSRDGYGYTF. In DNA, the CDR3 is TGTGCCAGCTCCCGAGACGGCTATGGCTACACCTTC.

In this sample, this clonotype turned up many times. The chain recombines TRBV5-6 with TRBJ2-1, with D perhaps TRBD2 (5 bases). V lost 5 bases and J lost 0, with 12 bases in between. Germline CDR1 and CDR2: SGHDT and YYEEEE. This CDR3 is built from 15 residues. This chain's CDR3 is CASRPWRVSYNEQFF. The CDR3 DNA is TGTGCCAGCAGACCATGGCGGGTCTCCTACAATGAGCAGTTCTTC.

This clonotype showed up just a few times. V is TRBV6-2 or TRBV6-3 and J is TRBJ1-1; no firm D call. The germline CDR1 and CDR2 sequences are MNHEY and SVGEGT. The ends were cut back, 7 bases at V and 8 bases at J, with 11 bases in the middle. The CDR3 has 11 residues. The CDR3 bases are TGTGCCAGCAACCGGGTAGAAGAAGCTTTCTTT. Protein: CASNRVEEAFF.

In its sample, this clonotype was seen many times. This chain links TRBV7-2 with TRBJ2-3; the D call may be TRBD1 or TRBD2 (5 bases each). CDR3 length: 15 residues. Looked up from germline, CDR1 is SGHTA and CDR2 is FQGNSA. V was cut by 10 bases and J by 2 bases, with 19 bases left in between. DNA of the CDR3: TGTGCCACCCGTTCCCCCCGGGACGTCACAGATACGCAGTATTTT. It is translated as CATRSPRDVTDTQYF.

Comment on this clonotype: A read error is likely here: a far larger clone is one base away. This sequence joins TRBV4-1 and TRBJ2-1, with a possible D match to TRBD2 (6 bases). Germline V gives CDR1 MGHRA, CDR2 YSYEKL. Trimming cost V 1 base and J 13 bases, with 23 bases left between them. The CDR3 consists of 16 residues. The CDR3 bases are TGCGCCAGCAGCCAAGTTGGCCGGGGACTGGAAAACATTCAGTTCTTC. Residues: CASSQVGRGLENIQFF.

The V and J genes are TRBV5-4 and TRBJ2-7, with 7 bases fitting TRBD1. CDR3 length equals 14 residues. Per germline, CDR1 SGHNT and CDR2 YYREEE (reference sequence). Germline trimming cut 2 bases from V and 1 base from J; bases unmatched to any gene: 3. This CDR3 is CASSFGQASYEQYF. Written as DNA, the CDR3 is TGTGCCAGCAGCTTCGGACAGGCTTCCTACGAGCAGTACTTC.

The chain carries TRBV20-1 and TRBJ2-1, with 9 positions matching TRBD2. V was pared by 4 bases and J by 4 bases, with 5 bases of the junction left unmatched. Germline V gives CDR1 DFQATT, CDR2 SNEGSKA (reference sequence). The CDR3 is made up of 14 amino acids. The CDR3 nucleotides read TGCAGTGCTACGATAGCGGGGGCGTACAATGAGCAGTTCTTC. Translating it yields CSATIAGAYNEQFF.

This clonotype was found many times. J is TRBJ2-3 and V is TRBV13, with 13 bases fitting TRBD2. V was clipped by 5 bases and J by 6 bases; unmatched bases: 8. Germline lookup yields CDR1 PRHDT and CDR2 FYEKMQ (reference sequence). The CDR3 length is 16 residues. DNA for the CDR3: TGTGCCAGCAGCCTACTAGCGGGGGGGCCATCCGATACGCAGTATTTT. This encodes CASSLLAGGPSDTQYF.

This clonotype was seen many times. The CDR3, as DNA: TGTGCCAGCAGCCGAAAATTGACAGGAACGATATTTACAGATACGCAGTATTTT. Protein product: CASSRKLTGTIFTDTQYF. The chain combines TRBV5-8 with TRBJ2-3; D might be TRBD1 (6 bases). The germline gives CDR1 SGHTS, CDR2 YDEGEE. V was pared by 4 bases and J by 3 bases, with 24 bases between. This CDR3 comprises 18 residues. Looking up the rest from reference TRBV5-8 and TRBJ2-3 gives the full variable domain: EAGVTQSPTHLIKTRGQQATLRCSPISGHTSVYWYQQALGLGLQFLLWYDEGEERNRGNFPPRFSGRQFPNYSSELNVNALELEDSALYLCASSRKLTGTIFTDTQYFGPGTRLTVL.